This T cell receptor (beta chain) was documented in a study of CD8 T cells in Susac syndrome. Study background: When blood was drawn, the patients with Susac syndrome were therapy-naive, on corticosteroids, or on intravenous immunoglobulin alone.

This clonotype has just one count. Its antigen remains unidentified. CD8+ and CD4+ blood T cells underwent TCR beta sequencing. General study points: Clonal expansion was absent from the CD4+ T cell repertoires in Susac syndrome. By the study's own acknowledgment, its TCR sequencing and HLA analysis included relatively few individuals.

With random hexamers, roughly 0.5 to 1 ug RNA was reverse transcribed. TCRdb independently ran MiXCR on the immunoSEQ multiplex PCR reads; one entry per CDR3 protein. In the table there are roughly 150,000 distinct CDR3 sequences, about 95% of which are singletons. The CDR3 is made up of 12 amino acids. V shed 5 bases, J shed 3 bases, and the junction held 1 base outside the gene matches. In germline, CDR1 is SNHLY, CDR2 FYNNEI. The sequence derives from a human donor with Susac syndrome. J is TRBJ2-7 and V is TRBV2, with 7 nucleotides matching TRBD2. The sequenced material came from CD4+ T cells from PBMCs. The DNA of the CDR3 is TGTGCCAGCAGTCGGGACTACTACGAGCAGTACTTC. Translation gives CASSRDYYEQYF.